Given below is one T cell receptor beta chain in context. Those who participated ranged in age from roughly 18 to 100 years and resided in about two dozen US areas. Participant reports of clinical history set cohort assignment. TCRdb's table, derived via immunoSEQ multiplex PCR, lists solely in-frame clones and lacks some. Here the sample spans around 470,000 clones, 80% to 95% being singletons. The CDR3 consists of 14 residues. The V and J ends lost 1 base and 4 bases respectively, with 8 bases between them. In germline, CDR1 is LGHNT, CDR2 FRNRAP. This record belongs to a study of blood T cell repertoires in COVID-19. Whole-study context: There were acute and convalescent COVID-19 samples, and they came from the United States, Italy and Spain. PBMCs, B-cell-depleted T cells, or T cells were the source of the cDNA or gDNA that made up the material.

The chain couples TRBV12-5 to TRBJ1-5, with D unresolved. Source material: PBMCs or T cells enriched from blood (not recorded which). The sequence was obtained from a man aged 18 to 30 who had recovered from COVID-19. The CDR3 reads CASGLGQDNQPQHF. The DNA for the CDR3 is TGTGCTAGTGGTTTGGGGCAGGATAATCAGCCCCAGCATTTT.